The source of this T cell receptor (beta chain) is a study of blood T cell repertoires in COVID-19. Across the whole study: Acute and convalescent COVID-19 specimens originated in the United States, Italy and Spain.

Libraries were prepared by immunoSEQ multiplex PCR; TCRdb keeps only in-frame clonotypes and omits some of them. Among under 250,000 clones listed, around four fifths were seen once. Germline V gene data show CDR1 as SNHLY and CDR2 as FYNNEI. The ends were cut back, 5 bases at V and 0 bases at J, with 9 bases in the middle. The CDR3 runs 14 residues. The specimen was peripheral blood. The chain employs TRBV2 and TRBJ2-3; D is possibly TRBD1 (5 bases). The clonotype was recovered from a woman aged 55-75 years with active or convalescent COVID-19. CDR3 DNA: TGTGCCAGCAGTCGGGCAGGGAGCACAGATACGCAGTATTTT. Translated, it gives CASSRAGSTDTQYF.